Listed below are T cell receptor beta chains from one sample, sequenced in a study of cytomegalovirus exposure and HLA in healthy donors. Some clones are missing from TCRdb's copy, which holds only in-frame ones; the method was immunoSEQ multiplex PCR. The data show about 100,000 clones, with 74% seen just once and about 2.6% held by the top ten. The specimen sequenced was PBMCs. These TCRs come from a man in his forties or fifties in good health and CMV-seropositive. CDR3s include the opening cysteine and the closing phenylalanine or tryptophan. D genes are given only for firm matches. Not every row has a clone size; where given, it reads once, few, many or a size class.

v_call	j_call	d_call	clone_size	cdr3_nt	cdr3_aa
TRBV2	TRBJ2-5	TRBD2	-	TGTGCTAGCCACGGGACTAGCGGGACCAGAGAGACCCAGTACTTC	CASHGTSGTRETQYF
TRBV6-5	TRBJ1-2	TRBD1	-	TGTGCCAGCAGTCCCGGGACAGGGAACGATGGCTACACCTTC	CASSPGTGNDGYTF
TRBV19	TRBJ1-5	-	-	TGTGCCAGTAGTTTGGAGCGCAATCAGCCCCAGCATTTT	CASSLERNQPQHF
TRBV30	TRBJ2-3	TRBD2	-	TGTGCCTGGAAAATAGCGGGAGGGCGTGGAACGCAGTATTTT	CAWKIAGGRGTQYF
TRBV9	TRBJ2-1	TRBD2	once	TGTGCCAGCAGCGTAAGCGGGGTAAGCACCTACAATGAGCAGTTCTTC	CASSVSGVSTYNEQFF
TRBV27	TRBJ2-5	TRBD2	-	TGTGCCAGCAGTGCCGGGACTAGCGGGAGAGAGACCCAGTACTTC	CASSAGTSGRETQYF
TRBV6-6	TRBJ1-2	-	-	TGTGCCAGCAGTTACTCAGCTTCTGGGAGGGGAGGCTACACCTTC	CASSYSASGRGGYTF
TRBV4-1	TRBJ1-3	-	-	TGCGCCAGCAGCCAAGAACGGGGGTCCGGGGGAGGAAACACCATATATTTT	CASSQERGSGGGNTIYF
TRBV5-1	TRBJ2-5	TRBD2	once	TGCGCCAGCAGCTTGACTAGCGGGGGTGGGGAGACCCAGTACTTC	CASSLTSGGGETQYF
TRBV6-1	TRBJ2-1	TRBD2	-	TGTGCCAGCAGTGACCCGGGGGGATCCTACAATGAGCAGTTCTTC	CASSDPGGSYNEQFF
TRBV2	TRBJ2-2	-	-	TGTGCCAGCAAGCAGAACACCGGGGAGCTGTTTTTT	CASKQNTGELFF
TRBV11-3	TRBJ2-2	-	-	TGTGCCAGCAGCTTATCCGGGACATCGAGCACCGGGGAGCTGTTTTTT	CASSLSGTSSTGELFF
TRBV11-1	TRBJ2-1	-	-	TGTGCCAGCAGCTCCGTACCGACAGGATTTAACTACAATGAGCAGTTCTTC	CASSSVPTGFNYNEQFF
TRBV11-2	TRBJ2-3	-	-	TGTGCCAGCGACGGAGGGGGCACAGATACGCAGTATTTT	CASDGGGTDTQYF
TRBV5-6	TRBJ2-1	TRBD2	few	TGTGCCAGCAGCTATTCCGGGACTAGCGGGGGGGGGCGCAATGAGCAGTTCTTC	CASSYSGTSGGGRNEQFF
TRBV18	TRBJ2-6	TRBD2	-	TGTGCCAGCTCACCACGAGGGGTGGGACTAGTGGCCAACGTCCTGACTTTC	CASSPRGVGLVANVLTF
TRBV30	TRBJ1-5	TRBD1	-	TGTGCCTGGAGTGTACAGGGGGATCAGCCCCAGCATTTT	CAWSVQGDQPQHF
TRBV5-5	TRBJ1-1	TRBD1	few	TGTGCCAGCAGCCTGGGACAGGGTTGGACTGAAGCTTTCTTT	CASSLGQGWTEAFF
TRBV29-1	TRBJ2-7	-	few	TGCAGCGTTGCAGGGGCTCGTGACGAGCAGTACTTC	CSVAGARDEQYF
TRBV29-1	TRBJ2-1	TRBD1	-	TGCAGCGCACACTCCACAGGGGCGAGGGAGCAGTTCTTC	CSAHSTGAREQFF
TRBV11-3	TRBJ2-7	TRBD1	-	TGTGCCAGCAGCCTCTCCGACAGGGGGGGTCAGTTCGGGCAGTACTTC	CASSLSDRGGQFGQYF
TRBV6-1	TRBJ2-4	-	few	TGTGCCAGCAGTCCACAAGACATTCAGTACTTC	CASSPQDIQYF
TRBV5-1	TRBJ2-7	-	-	TGCGCCAGCAGCTTGGCCCGACGGGATGCCATTTCGTACTTC	CASSLARRDAISYF
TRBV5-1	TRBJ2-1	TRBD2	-	TGCGCCAGCAGCTGGGCTAGCGGGGGGACCCTTTCCAGCTCCTACAATGAGCAGTTCTTC	CASSWASGGTLSSSYNEQFF
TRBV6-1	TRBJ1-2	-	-	TGTGCCAGCAGCGCCGGGAGCTACTATGGCTACACCTTC	CASSAGSYYGYTF
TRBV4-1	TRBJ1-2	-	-	TGCGCCAGCAGCCGCGTCGGGGACTATGGCTACACCTTC	CASSRVGDYGYTF
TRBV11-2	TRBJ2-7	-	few	TGTGCCAGCAGCTTAGAACTAGTGGGAACCGAGCAGTACTTC	CASSLELVGTEQYF
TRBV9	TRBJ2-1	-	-	TGTGCCAGCAGCGTAGTGGAGGATGAGCAGTTCTTC	CASSVVEDEQFF
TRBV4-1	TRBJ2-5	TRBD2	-	TGCGCCAGCAGCCAAGATCGGGGAAGCGGGAGGGTGGAGACCCAGTACTTC	CASSQDRGSGRVETQYF
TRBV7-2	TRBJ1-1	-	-	TGTGCCAGCAGCTTCAGGGAAGGCACTGAAGCTTTCTTT	CASSFREGTEAFF
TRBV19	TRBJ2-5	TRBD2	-	TGTGCCAGCCGGACTAGCGGGGCCCCAGGGACCCAGTACTTC	CASRTSGAPGTQYF
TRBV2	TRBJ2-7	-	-	TGTGCCAGCAGTGAAGACGGGAACAGGGCCTACGAGCAGTACTTC	CASSEDGNRAYEQYF
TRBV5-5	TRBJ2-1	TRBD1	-	TGTGCCAGCAGCTTGGAATGGCGACAGGGTGCCAATGAGCAGTTCTTC	CASSLEWRQGANEQFF
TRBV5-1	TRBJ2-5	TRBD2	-	TGCGCCAGCAGCTTGGTAGCGGGAGAGCAAGAGACCCAGTACTTC	CASSLVAGEQETQYF
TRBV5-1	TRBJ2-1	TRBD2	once	TGCGCCAGCAGCTTGGGACTAGCGCGATATGAGCAGTTCTTC	CASSLGLARYEQFF
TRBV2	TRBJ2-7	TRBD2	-	TGTGCCAGCAGTGAAGCGGCTAGCGGGTCGAACGAGCAGTACTTC	CASSEAASGSNEQYF
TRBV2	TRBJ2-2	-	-	TGTGCCAGCAGTTCACTAGGTTTCGCCGGGGAGCTGTTTTTT	CASSSLGFAGELFF
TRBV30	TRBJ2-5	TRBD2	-	TGTGCCTGGAGTGTACTTTCGACTAGCGGGAGGCCTGGGGAGACCCAGTACTTC	CAWSVLSTSGRPGETQYF
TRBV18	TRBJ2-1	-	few	TGTGCCAGCTCACCACCGTCCAGGACAGACTACAATGAGCAGTTCTTC	CASSPPSRTDYNEQFF
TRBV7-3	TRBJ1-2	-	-	TGTGCCAGCAGCCGACAAGCCCGTGGCGCGGGGGCAGGCTACACCTTC	CASSRQARGAGAGYTF
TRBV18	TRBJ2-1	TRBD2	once	TGTGCCAGCTCACCTAGGCCTAGCGGGATAGAGATTGAGCAGTTCTTC	CASSPRPSGIEIEQFF
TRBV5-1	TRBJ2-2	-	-	TGCGCCAGCAGCTTGGGCGAGCGGGGGGAGCTGTTTTTT	CASSLGERGELFF
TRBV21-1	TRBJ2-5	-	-	TGTGCCAGCTGCTCCCTCGGGACAGGGGTCCGGGAGACCCAGTACTTC	CASCSLGTGVRETQYF
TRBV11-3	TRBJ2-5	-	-	TGTGCCAGCAGCCAGAACGGGCAAAGGGGGGAGACCCAGTACTTC	CASSQNGQRGETQYF
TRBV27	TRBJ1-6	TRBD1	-	TGTGCCAGCAGTTCCACAGGGGGCAGAGATAATTCACCCCTCCACTTT	CASSSTGGRDNSPLHF
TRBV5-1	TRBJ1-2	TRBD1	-	TGCGCCAGCAGCCGACAGGGACAGAACTATGGCTACACCTTC	CASSRQGQNYGYTF
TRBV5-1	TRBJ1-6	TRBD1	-	TGCGCCAGCAGCTACTGGACAGGAACACCCCTCCACTTT	CASSYWTGTPLHF
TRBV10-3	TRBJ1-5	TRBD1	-	TGTGCCATCAGCTCCCAGGGGGATACTAGCAATCAGCCCCAGCATTTT	CAISSQGDTSNQPQHF
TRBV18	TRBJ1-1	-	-	TGTGCCAGCTCACCATTAGGGCAGGGGACTGAAGCTTTCTTT	CASSPLGQGTEAFF
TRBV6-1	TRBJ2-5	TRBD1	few	TGTGCCAGCAGTCCCCGGGACAGGTACCAAGAGACCCAGTACTTC	CASSPRDRYQETQYF
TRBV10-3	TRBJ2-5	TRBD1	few	TGTGCCATCAGTGAGCAGGGGGCACTAGAGACCCAGTACTTC	CAISEQGALETQYF
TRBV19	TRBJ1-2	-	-	TGTGCCAGTACGGGATATAGCTTCTCAAACTATGGCTACACCTTC	CASTGYSFSNYGYTF